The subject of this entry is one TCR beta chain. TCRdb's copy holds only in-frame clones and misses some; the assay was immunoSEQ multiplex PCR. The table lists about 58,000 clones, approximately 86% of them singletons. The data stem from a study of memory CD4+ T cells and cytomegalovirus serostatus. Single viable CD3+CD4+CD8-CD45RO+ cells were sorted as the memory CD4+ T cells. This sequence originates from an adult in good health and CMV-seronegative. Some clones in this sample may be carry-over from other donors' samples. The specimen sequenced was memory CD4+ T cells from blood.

CDR3 nucleotides: TGTGCCAGCAGCTTGATAGGGGCTGGATACGAGCAGTACTTC. It is translated as CASSLIGAGYEQYF. The rearrangement joins TRBV5-4 to TRBJ2-7, with a weak D call TRBD1 (5 bases). The germline CDR1 and CDR2 sequences are SGHNT and YYREEE (reference sequence). V was shortened by 1 base and J by 4 bases, with 12 bases between the two germline ends. This CDR3 has 14 amino acids.